These 15 T cell receptor beta chains were sequenced from one sample in a study of cytomegalovirus exposure and HLA in healthy donors. PCR primers comprised 60 Vbeta and 13 Jbeta primers. Sequenced by immunoSEQ multiplex PCR; TCRdb stores in-frame clones only, minus some. The table lists about 160,000 clones, approximately 77% of them singletons. Material: PBMCs. The receptors originated from a man aged 30 to 45 in good health and CMV-seropositive.

This chain connects TRBV1 to TRBJ2-2; TRBD2 was called by the table and not checked on the DNA. TRBV1 corresponds to a pseudogene. CDR3 length equals 19 residues. The CDR3 bases are TGCACCAGCAGCCAAGATAAGGCTAGCGGGGGGACGAACACCGGGGAGCTGTTTTTT. The encoded protein is CTSSQDKASGGTNTGELFF.

The genes are TRBV10-3 and TRBJ2-3; 8 nucleotides agree with TRBD2. CDR3 length equals 13 residues. The germline V gene encodes CDR1 ENHRY and CDR2 SYGVKD. V lost 7 bases and J lost 3; bases outside the gene matches: 3. DNA for the CDR3: TGTGCCATCAAGTCGGGGGGGACAGATACGCAGTATTTT. Its translation: CAIKSGGTDTQYF.

This chain links TRBV28 with TRBJ2-7, with D hard to call. The V gene's germline CDR1 is MDHEN and CDR2 SYDVKM. V gave up 5 bases and J gave up 1 base, with 9 bases separating them. CDR3 length: 13 residues. The DNA for the CDR3 is TGTGCCAGCAGTCTAGGTCCTTCCTACGAGCAGTACTTC. Protein product: CASSLGPSYEQYF.

This chain connects TRBV5-1 to TRBJ2-3, with TRBD1 identical over 11 bases. CDR3 length: 15 residues. V was pared by 3 bases and J by 4 bases, with 4 bases of the junction left unmatched. The germline V gene encodes CDR1 SGHRS and CDR2 YFSETQ. As DNA, the CDR3 is TGCGCCAGCAGCTGGGGGGACAGGGGGGCAGATACGCAGTATTTT. Its protein product is CASSWGDRGADTQYF.

The chain couples TRBV18 to TRBJ2-7, with TRBD2 matching over 14 bases. V was pared by 3 bases and J by 1 base, with 14 bases of the junction left unmatched. The CDR3 is 20 residues long. CDR1 and CDR2 (germline): KGHSH, LQKENI. DNA of the CDR3: TGTGCCAGCTCACCGTCCCGACTAGCGGGGGGGCGGGTGCAATCCTACGAGCAGTACTTC. Residues: CASSPSRLAGGRVQSYEQYF.

This chain joins TRBV4-1 and TRBJ1-6; 10 bases line up with TRBD1. The CDR3 spans 16 residues. V was pared by 0 bases and J by 10 bases, with 6 bases of the junction left unmatched. Germline V CDR1 and CDR2: MGHRA, YSYEKL. In DNA form, the CDR3 reads TGCGCCAGCAGCCAAGAACCGGGACAGGGGAGCTCACCCCTCCACTTT. Protein: CASSQEPGQGSSPLHF.

This clone was recorded once. This chain joins TRBV12-5 and TRBJ2-7; TRBD1 agrees at 12 bases. Germline V gene sequence: CDR1 LGHNT, CDR2 FRNRAP. The ends lost 7 bases at V and 9 bases at J; junction bases unmatched: 10. The CDR3 extends over 14 amino acids. Here the CDR3 reads CASVRDRGHFLQYF. CDR3 DNA: TGTGCTAGTGTCAGGGACAGGGGGCATTTTCTGCAGTACTTC.

J is TRBJ2-5 and V is TRBV30; the D gene is possibly TRBD2 (5 bases). This CDR3 spans 15 amino acids. The V end was cut by 3 bases, the J end by 5 bases, with 19 bases between. The germline V gene has CDR1 GTSNPN and CDR2 SVGIG (reference sequence). The CDR3 loop reads CAWSLGSGRGETQYF. The DNA for the CDR3 is TGTGCCTGGAGCCTCGGGTCGGGGAGAGGGGAGACCCAGTACTTC.

The chain uses TRBV5-6 and TRBJ1-1; 9 nucleotides line up with TRBD1. The CDR3 totals 15 residues. The germline gives CDR1 SGHDT, CDR2 YYEEEE. V lost 4 bases, J lost 0 bases, and 4 bases stayed unmatched. CDR3 residues: CASSPRDRVNTEAFF. CDR3 nucleotides: TGTGCCAGCAGCCCCCGGGACAGGGTGAACACTGAAGCTTTCTTT.

The rearrangement uses TRBV13 and TRBJ1-1, with D perhaps matching TRBD1 (5 bases). Between the trimmed V and J ends, which lost 1 base and 4 bases, there was a span of 10 bases. Germline V lookup: CDR1 PRHDT, CDR2 FYEKMQ (reference sequence). The CDR3 sequence is 14 residues long. The chain's CDR3 is CASSLVDGGTEAFF. In nucleotides, the CDR3 is TGTGCCAGCAGCTTAGTTGACGGGGGCACTGAAGCTTTCTTT.

The chain recombines TRBV18 with TRBJ2-7; 10 nucleotides agree with TRBD1. Trimming cost V 4 bases and J 4 bases; bases outside gene matches: 1. This CDR3 has 13 residues. Germline CDR1 KGHSH, CDR2 LQKENI. This CDR3 reads CASSRDRGYEQYF. The DNA for the CDR3 is TGTGCCAGCTCACGGGACAGGGGTTACGAGCAGTACTTC.

This sequence joins TRBV2 and TRBJ1-2; D possibly corresponds to TRBD1 (6 bases). Germline V gives CDR1 SNHLY, CDR2 FYNNEI. The ends were cut back, 1 base at V and 4 bases at J, with 10 bases in the middle. The CDR3 sequence is 14 residues long. The CDR3 reads CASSEGTAPYGYTF. The CDR3 DNA sequence: TGTGCCAGCAGTGAAGGGACAGCACCCTATGGCTACACCTTC.

The chain links TRBV9 to TRBJ2-5; 7 bases line up with TRBD2. The CDR3 length is 14 residues. CDR1 is SGDLS, CDR2 YYNGEE, per germline. The trim removed 3 bases at V and 3 bases at J, leaving 5 bases unmatched. In nucleotides, the CDR3 is TGTGCCAGCAGCGGCGGGAGCCGGGAAGAGACCCAGTACTTC. Its protein is CASSGGSREETQYF.

The J gene is TRBJ2-7, the V gene TRBV6-1, with 9 positions matching TRBD1. The CDR3 has 15 residues. The germline CDR1 and CDR2 sequences are MNHNS and SASEGT. J gave up 2 bases and V 10 bases, and 12 bases lay outside the gene matches. The CDR3 loop is CAILGQGPPTYEQYF. The CDR3 coding sequence is TGTGCCATCCTGGGACAGGGCCCGCCAACCTACGAGCAGTACTTC.

The chain combines TRBV2 with TRBJ1-4, with a weak D call TRBD1 (5 bases). Germline assignment: CDR1 SNHLY and CDR2 FYNNEI. V was cut by 4 bases and J by 5 bases, with 8 bases left in between. The CDR3 covers 13 residues. The CDR3 DNA reads as TGTGCCAGCAGTGGACAGCTAAATGAAAAACTGTTTTTT. Residues: CASSGQLNEKLFF.